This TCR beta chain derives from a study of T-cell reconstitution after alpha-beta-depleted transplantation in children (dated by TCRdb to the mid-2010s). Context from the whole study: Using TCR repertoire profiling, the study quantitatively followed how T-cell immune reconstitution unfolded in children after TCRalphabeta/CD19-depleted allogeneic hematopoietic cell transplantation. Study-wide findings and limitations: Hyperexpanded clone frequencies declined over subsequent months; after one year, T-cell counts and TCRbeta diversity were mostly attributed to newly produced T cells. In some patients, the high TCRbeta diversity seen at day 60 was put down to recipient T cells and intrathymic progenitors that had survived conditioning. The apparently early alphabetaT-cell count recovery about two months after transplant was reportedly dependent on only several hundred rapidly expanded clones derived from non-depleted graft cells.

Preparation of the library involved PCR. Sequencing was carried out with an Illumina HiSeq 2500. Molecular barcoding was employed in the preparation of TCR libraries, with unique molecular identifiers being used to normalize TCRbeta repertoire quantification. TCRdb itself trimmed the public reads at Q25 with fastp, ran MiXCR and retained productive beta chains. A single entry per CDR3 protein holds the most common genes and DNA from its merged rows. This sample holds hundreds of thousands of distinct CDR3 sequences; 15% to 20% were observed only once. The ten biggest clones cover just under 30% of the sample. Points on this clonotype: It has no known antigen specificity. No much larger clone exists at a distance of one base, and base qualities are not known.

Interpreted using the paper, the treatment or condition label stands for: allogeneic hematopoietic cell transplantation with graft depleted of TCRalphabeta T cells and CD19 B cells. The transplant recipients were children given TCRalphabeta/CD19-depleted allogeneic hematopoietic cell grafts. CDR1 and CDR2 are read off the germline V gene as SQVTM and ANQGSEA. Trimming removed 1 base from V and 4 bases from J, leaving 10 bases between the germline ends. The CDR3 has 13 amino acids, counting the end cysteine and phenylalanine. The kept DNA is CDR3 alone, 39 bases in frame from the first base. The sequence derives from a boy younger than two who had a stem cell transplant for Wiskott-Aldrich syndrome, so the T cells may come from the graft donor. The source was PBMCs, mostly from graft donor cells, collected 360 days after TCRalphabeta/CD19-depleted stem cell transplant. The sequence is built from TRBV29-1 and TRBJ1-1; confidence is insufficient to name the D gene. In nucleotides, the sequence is TGCAGCGTTGAAGCCACAAGAAGCACTGAAGCTTTCTTT. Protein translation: CSVEATRSTEAFF.